Described below is a single TCR beta chain sequence and its context. These data come from a study of low-dose radiotherapy and immunotherapy resistance in tumors. Whole-study context: The schedule for Cohort 2 used 1 Gy per fraction every two weeks, which added up to 13 Gy over 26 weeks.

Gene-specific TRAV and TRBV primers were used for first-strand cDNA, covering alpha and beta chains. TCR amplification ran 20 PCR cycles using constant-region and V-primer adapter primers. TCRdb fed the reads into MiXCR, producing one record per CDR3 protein. Among about 7,900 distinct CDR3 sequences listed, approximately 61% were seen once. The receptor was isolated from a human donor with advanced metastatic prostate, ovarian, gallbladder or colorectal cancer (not recorded which). This table probably holds off-target reads from a library built for another chain.

The CDR3 is CSVRTSSYEQYF. CDR3 DNA sequence: TGCAGCGTCCGGACGAGTTCCTACGAGCAGTACTTC. This chain connects TRBV29-1 to TRBJ2-7; D not resolved. This CDR3 is 12 amino acids long. The V end was cut by 6 bases, the J end by 1 base, with 10 bases between. The germline CDR1 and CDR2 sequences are SQVTM and ANQGSEA.